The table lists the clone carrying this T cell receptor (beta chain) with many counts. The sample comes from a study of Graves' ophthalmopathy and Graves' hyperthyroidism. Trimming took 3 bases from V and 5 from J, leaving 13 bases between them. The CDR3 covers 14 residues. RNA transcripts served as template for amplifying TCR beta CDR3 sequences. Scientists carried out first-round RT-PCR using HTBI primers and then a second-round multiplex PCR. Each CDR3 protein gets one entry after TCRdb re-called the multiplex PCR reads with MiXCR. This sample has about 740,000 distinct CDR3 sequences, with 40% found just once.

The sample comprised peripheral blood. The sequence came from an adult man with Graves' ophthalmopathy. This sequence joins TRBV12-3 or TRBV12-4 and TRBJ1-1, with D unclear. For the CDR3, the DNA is TGTGCCAGCAGTTTGAGTGCCAGGCCGACTGAAGCTTTCTTT. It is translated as CASSLSARPTEAFF.